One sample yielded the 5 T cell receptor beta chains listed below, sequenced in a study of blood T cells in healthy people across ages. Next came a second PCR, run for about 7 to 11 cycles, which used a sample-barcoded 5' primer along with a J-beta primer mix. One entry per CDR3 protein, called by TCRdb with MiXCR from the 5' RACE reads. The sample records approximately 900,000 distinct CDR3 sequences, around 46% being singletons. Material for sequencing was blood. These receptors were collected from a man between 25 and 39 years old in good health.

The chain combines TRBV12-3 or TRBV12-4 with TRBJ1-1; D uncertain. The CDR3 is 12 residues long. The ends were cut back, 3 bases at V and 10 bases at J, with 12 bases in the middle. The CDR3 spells CASSLKGLGAFF. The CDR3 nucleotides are TGTGCCAGCAGTTTGAAAGGGCTCGGAGCTTTCTTT.

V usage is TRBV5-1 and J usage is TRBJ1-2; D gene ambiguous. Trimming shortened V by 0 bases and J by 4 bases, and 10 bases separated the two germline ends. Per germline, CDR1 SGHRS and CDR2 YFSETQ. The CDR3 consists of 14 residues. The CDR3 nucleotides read TGCGCCAGCAGCTTGGGTGGGAGACGCTATGGCTACACCTTC. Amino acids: CASSLGGRRYGYTF.

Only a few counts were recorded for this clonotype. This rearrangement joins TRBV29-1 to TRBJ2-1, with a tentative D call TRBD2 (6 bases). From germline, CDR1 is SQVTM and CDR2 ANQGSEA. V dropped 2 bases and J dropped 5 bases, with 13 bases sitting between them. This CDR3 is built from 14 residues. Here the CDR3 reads CSVEWGVGDNEQFF. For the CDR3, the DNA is TGCAGCGTTGAATGGGGGGTAGGGGACAATGAGCAGTTCTTC.

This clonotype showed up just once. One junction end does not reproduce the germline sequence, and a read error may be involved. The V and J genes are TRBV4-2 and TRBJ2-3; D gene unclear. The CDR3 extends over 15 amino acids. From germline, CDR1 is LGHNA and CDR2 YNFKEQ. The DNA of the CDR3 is TGTGCCAGCAGCCAAGGGGCGGATAGCACGGGTACGCGGTATTTT. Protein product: CASSQGADSTGTRYF.

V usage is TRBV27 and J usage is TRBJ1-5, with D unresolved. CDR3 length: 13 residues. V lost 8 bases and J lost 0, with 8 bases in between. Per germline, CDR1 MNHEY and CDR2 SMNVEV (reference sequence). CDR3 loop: CASGQFSNQPQHF. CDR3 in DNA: TGTGCCAGCGGCCAATTTAGCAATCAGCCCCAGCATTTT.